This T cell receptor beta chain appears in the sequencing data of a study of cytomegalovirus exposure and HLA in healthy donors. General study results and limits: Later analysis reportedly placed an Asian-associated ancestry cluster below the approximately 680-donor mean in N-insertions. Analysis performed later found 15,000 or so TCR beta sequences associated with HLA alleles at 0.05 false discovery rate.

The primer mix had 60 Vbeta and 13 Jbeta primers. Repertoires were generated with immunoSEQ multiplex PCR, while TCRdb's copy carries only in-frame clones and drops some. This sample has fewer than 150,000 clones, with around 82% found just once. Germline V CDR1 and CDR2: LGHNA, YSLEER. The CDR3 length is 18 residues. V gave up 1 base and J gave up 4 bases; unmatched junction bases: 13. This clone was recorded a few times. Its specificity is not known. Source material: PBMCs. The receptor was isolated from a man between 40 and 49 years old in good health and CMV-seropositive. The V call is TRBV4-3, the J call TRBJ2-1; 7 positions match TRBD2. The CDR3 DNA follows: TGCGCCAGCAGCCAAGGGAACAGCGGGAAGGGAATTTACAATGAGCAGTTCTTC. It is translated as CASSQGNSGKGIYNEQFF.